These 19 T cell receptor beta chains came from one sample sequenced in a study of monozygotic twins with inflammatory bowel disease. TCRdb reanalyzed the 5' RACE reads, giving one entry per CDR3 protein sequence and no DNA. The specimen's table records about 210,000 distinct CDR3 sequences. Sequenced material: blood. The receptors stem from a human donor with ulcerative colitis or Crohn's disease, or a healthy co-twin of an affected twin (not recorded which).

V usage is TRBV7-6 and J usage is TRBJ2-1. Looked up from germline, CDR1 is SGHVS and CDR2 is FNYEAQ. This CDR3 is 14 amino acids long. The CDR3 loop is CASRAQSSYNEQFF.

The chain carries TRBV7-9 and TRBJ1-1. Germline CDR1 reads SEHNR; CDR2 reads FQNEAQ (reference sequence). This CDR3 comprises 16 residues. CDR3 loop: CASSLRGGVPNTEAFF.

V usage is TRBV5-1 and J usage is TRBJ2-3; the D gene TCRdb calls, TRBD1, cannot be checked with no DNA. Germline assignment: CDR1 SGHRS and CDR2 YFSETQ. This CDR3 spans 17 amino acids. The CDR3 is CASSDGTGSRGTDTQYF.

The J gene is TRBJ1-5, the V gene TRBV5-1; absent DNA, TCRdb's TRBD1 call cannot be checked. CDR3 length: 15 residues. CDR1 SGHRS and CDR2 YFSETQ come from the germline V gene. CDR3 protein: CASSVTGARNQPQHF.

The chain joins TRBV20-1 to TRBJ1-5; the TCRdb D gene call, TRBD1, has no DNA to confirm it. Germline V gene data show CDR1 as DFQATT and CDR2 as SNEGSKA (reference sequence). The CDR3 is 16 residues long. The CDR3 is CSASAPGQAEGQPQHF.

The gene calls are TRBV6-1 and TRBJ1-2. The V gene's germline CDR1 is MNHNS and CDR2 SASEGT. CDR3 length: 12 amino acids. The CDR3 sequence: CASSEGRGGYTF.

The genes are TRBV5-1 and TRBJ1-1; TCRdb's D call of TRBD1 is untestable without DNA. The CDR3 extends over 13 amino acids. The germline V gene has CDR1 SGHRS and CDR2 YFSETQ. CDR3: CASSLVQGDGAFF.

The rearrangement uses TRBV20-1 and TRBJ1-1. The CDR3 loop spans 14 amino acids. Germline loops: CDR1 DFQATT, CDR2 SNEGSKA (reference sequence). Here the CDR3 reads CSARDQTKNTEAFF.

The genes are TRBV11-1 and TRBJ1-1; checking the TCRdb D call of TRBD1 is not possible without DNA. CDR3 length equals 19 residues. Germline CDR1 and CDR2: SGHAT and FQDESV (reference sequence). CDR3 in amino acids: CASSSHTRTGGIVGTEAFF.

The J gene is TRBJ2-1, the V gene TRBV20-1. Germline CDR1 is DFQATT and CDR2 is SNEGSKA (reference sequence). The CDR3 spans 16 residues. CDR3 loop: CSARDRLHLSYNEQFF.

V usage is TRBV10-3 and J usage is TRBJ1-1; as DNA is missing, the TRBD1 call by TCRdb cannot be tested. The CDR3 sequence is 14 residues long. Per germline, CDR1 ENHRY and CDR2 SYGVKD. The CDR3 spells CAISVGTQGTEAFF.

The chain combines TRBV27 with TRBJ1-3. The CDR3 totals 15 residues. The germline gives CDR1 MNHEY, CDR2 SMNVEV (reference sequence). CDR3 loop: CASSYQGSSGNTIYF.

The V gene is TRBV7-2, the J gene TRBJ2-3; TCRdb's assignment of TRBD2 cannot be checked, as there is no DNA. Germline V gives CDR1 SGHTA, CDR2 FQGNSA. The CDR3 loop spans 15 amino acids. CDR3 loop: CASSSVGTGRVWQYF.

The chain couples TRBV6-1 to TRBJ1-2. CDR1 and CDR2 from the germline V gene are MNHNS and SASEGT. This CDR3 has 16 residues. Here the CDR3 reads CASSDGPSNGDYGYTF.

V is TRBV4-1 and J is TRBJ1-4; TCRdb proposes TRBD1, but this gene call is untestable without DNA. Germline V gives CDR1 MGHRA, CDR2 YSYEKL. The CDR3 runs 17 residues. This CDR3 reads CASSQVTQAGANEKLFF.

This CDR3 reads CASSPAERSYEQYF. V gene TRBV5-4 combines with J gene TRBJ2-7; TCRdb designates TRBD2, a call that cannot be tested without DNA. The germline CDR1 and CDR2 sequences are SGHNT and YYREEE (reference sequence). The CDR3 spans 14 residues.

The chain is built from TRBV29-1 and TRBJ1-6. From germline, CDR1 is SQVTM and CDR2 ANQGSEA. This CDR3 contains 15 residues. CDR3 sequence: CSVPESQDQDSPLHF.

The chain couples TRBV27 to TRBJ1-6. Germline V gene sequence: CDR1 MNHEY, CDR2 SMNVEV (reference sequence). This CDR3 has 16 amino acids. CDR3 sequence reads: CASSRILRGGNSPLHF.

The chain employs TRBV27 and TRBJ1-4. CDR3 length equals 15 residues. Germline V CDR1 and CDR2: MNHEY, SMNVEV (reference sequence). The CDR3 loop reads CASTSTAGTNEKLFF.